This T cell receptor (beta chain) was recorded in a study of blood T cell repertoires in COVID-19. Study overall: Samples of COVID-19 (acute and convalescent) were obtained from the United States, Italy and Spain. PBMCs, B-cell-depleted T cells, or T cells provided the cDNA or gDNA that made up the material.

Measured with immunoSEQ multiplex PCR; TCRdb has only the in-frame clones, and not every one. The sample carries 350,000 or so clones, roughly 86% recorded once. Seattle participants joined during active infection and were tracked over time. The receptor was derived from a woman aged 25 to 39 with COVID-19, enrolled during active disease. Sequencing was performed on peripheral blood.

CDR3 coding DNA: TGTGCCAGCAGTAACAGGGGGCGAAGGACCGGGGAGCTGTTTTTT. This sequence encodes CASSNRGRRTGELFF. This chain joins TRBV5-4 and TRBJ2-2, with 9 bases fitting TRBD1. This CDR3 spans 15 amino acids. In germline, CDR1 is SGHNT, CDR2 YYREEE (reference sequence). J gave up 5 bases and V 5 bases, and 7 bases lay outside the gene matches. Looking up the rest from reference TRBV5-4 and TRBJ2-2 gives the full variable domain: ETGVTQSPTHLIKTRGQQVTLRCSSQSGHNTVSWYQQALGQGPQFIFQYYREEENGRGNFPPRFSGLQFPNYSSELNVNALELDDSALYLCASSNRGRRTGELFFGEGSRLTVL.